This TCR beta chain was sequenced during a study of T cell repertoires in cytomegalovirus infection. Each CDR3 protein is one row after TCRdb ran MiXCR on the reads. The table includes fewer than 1,000,000 distinct CDR3 sequences, about a third detected once. The CDR3 runs to 16 residues. J gave up 6 bases and V 6 bases, and 9 bases lay outside the gene matches. Germline CDR1 MNHNS, CDR2 SASEGT. In this sample, this clonotype turned up many times. The target antigen is unknown. Whole-study results and caveats: Cumulative frequency of public TCR beta families picked out carriers of CMV plus the relevant HLA.

V usage is TRBV6-1 and J usage is TRBJ2-2; 11 bases fit TRBD1. This TCR was recovered from a human donor in good health (CMV status not recorded). Some clones in this sample may be carry-over from other donors' samples. Material: cultured CD8+ T cells from PBMCs, obtained from culture after CMV antigen stimulation. CDR3 nucleotide sequence: TGTGCCAGCAGACCGGACAGGGGGCAATGGGCCGGGGAGCTGTTTTTT. Translated, it gives CASRPDRGQWAGELFF.